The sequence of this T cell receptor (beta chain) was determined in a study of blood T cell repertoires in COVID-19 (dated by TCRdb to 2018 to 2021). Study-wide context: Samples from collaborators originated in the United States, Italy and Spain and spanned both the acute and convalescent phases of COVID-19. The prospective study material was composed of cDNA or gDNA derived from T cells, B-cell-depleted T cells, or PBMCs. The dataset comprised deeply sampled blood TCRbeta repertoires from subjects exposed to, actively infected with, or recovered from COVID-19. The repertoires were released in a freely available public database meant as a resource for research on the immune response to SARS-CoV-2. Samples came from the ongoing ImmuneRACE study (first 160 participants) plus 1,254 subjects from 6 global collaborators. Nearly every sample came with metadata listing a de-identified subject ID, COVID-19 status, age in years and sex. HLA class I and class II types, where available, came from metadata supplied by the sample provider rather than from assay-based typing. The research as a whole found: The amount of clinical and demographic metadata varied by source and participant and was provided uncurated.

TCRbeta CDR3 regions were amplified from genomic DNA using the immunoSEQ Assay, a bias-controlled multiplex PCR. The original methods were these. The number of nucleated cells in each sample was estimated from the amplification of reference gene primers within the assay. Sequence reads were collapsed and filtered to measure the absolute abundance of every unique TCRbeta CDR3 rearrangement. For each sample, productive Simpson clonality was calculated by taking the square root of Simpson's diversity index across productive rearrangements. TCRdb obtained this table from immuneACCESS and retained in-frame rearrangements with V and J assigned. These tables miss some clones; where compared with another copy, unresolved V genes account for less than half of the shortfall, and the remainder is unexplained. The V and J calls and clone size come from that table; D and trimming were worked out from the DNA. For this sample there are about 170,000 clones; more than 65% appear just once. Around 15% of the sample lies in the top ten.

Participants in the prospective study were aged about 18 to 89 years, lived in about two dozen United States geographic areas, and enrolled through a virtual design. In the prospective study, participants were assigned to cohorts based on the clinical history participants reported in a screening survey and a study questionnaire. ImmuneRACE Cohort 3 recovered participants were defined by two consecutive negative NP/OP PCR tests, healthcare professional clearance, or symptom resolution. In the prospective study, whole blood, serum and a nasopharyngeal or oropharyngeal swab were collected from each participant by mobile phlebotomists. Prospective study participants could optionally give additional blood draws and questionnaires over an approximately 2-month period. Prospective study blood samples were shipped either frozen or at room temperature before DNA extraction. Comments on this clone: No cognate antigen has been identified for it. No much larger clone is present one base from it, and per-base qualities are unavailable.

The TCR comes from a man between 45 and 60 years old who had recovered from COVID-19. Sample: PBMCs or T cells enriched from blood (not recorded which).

The DNA sequence is as follows: TGCAGTGCCCCAGGGAGGTCTGAAGCTTTCTTT. It is translated as CSAPGRSEAFF. The V and J genes are TRBV20-1 and TRBJ1-1; the best D guess is TRBD1, with 5 bases matching. CDR1 and CDR2 are read off the germline V gene (reference sequence) as DFQATT and SNEGSKA. V drops 6 bases and J drops 6 bases, leaving 11 bases in between. The CDR3 runs 11 amino acids, cysteine and phenylalanine included. The sequence is cut down to CDR3 DNA, 33 bases in frame from base 1.